This entry features one T cell receptor (beta chain) sequence. In the source study's methods: From reference gene primer amplification, estimates of nucleated cell counts were derived. This table comes from immunoSEQ multiplex PCR, and its TCRdb copy is limited to in-frame clones, with some not included. V, J and clone size are those of that table, while D and trimming were read from the DNA. The sample contains about 270,000 clones, 85% of which appear only once. Living in 24 US areas, the participants were between about 18 and 100 years of age. The data derive from a study of blood T cell repertoires in COVID-19. Study details: Nucleic acid was either cDNA or gDNA, and it came from T cells, B-cell-depleted T cells, or PBMCs.

The TCR originated in a woman aged 50 to 60 with acute COVID-19. The material sequenced was PBMCs or T cells enriched from blood (not recorded which).

The CDR3 DNA is TGTGCCAGCACGGACTCGCCTAATGAAAAACTGTTTTTT. Translated, it gives CASTDSPNEKLFF. The rearrangement uses TRBV7-2 and TRBJ1-4; D uncertain. This CDR3 comprises 13 residues. V lost 7 bases and J 3 bases, leaving 9 bases between the germline ends. Germline V gene lookup returns CDR1 SGHTA and CDR2 FQGNSA.